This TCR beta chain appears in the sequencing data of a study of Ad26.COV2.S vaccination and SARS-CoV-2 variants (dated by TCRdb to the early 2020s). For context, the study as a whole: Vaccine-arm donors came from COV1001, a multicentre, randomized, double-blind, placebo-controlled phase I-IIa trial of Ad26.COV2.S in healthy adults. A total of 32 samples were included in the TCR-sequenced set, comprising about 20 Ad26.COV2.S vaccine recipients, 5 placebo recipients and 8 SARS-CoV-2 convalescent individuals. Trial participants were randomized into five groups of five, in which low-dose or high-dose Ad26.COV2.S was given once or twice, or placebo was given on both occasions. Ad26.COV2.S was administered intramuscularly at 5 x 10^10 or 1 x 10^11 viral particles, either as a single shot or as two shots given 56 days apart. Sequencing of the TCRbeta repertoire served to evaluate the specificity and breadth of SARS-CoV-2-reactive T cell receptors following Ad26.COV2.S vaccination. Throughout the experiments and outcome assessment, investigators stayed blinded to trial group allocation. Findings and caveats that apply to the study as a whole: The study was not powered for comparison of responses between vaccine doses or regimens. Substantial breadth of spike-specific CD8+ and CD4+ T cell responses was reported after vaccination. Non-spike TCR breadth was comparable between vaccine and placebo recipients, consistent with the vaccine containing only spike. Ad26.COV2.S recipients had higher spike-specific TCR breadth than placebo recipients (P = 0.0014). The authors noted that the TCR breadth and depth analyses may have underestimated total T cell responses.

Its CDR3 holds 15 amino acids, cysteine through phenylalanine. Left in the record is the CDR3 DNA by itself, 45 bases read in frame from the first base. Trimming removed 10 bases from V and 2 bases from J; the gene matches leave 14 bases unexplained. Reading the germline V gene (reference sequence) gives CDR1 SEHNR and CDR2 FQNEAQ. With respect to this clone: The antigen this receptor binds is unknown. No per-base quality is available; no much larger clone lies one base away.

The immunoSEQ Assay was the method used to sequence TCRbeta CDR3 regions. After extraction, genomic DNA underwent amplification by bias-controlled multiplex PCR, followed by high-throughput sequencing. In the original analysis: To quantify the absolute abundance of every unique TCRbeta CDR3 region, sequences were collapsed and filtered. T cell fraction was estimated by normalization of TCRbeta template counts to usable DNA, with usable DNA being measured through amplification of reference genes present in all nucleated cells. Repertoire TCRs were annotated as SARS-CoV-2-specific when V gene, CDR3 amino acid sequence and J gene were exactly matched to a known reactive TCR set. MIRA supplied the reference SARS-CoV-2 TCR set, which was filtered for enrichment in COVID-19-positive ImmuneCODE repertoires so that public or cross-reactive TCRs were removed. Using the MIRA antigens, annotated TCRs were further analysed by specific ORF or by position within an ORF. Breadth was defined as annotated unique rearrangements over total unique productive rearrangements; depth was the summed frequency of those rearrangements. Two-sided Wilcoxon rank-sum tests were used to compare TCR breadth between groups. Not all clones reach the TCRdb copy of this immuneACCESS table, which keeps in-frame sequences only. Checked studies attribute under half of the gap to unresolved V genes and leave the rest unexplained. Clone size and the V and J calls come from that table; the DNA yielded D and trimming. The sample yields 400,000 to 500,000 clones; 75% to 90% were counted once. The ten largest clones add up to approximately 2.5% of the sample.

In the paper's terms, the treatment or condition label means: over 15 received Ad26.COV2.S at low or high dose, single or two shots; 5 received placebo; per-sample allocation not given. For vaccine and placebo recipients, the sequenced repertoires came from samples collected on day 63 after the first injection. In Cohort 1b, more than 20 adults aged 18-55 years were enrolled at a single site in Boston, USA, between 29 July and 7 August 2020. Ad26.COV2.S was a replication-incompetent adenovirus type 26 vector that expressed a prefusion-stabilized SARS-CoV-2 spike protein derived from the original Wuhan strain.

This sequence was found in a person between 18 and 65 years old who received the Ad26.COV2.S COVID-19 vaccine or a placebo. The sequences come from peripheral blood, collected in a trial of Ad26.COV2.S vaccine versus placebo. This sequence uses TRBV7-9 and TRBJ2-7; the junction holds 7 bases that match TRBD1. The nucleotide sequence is TGTGCCACCATACAAGGGCAGGGGGTTACCTACGAGCAGTACTTC. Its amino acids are CATIQGQGVTYEQYF.